This TCR beta chain was recovered during a study of cytomegalovirus exposure and HLA in healthy donors. The PCR used 60 Vbeta and 13 Jbeta primers. TCRdb's table, derived via immunoSEQ multiplex PCR, lists solely in-frame clones and lacks some. In the table there are 90,000 to 110,000 clones, roughly three quarters of which are singletons. The source is a man in his forties in good health and CMV-seronegative. Sequences were obtained from PBMCs.

CDR3 amino acids: CAWNVDRGRETQYF. DNA of the CDR3: TGTGCCTGGAACGTAGACAGGGGGCGGGAGACCCAGTACTTC. The chain couples TRBV30 to TRBJ2-5; 10 bases match TRBD1. This CDR3 contains 14 residues. J lost 5 bases, V lost 4 bases, and 7 bases had no gene match. CDR1 is GTSNPN and CDR2 is SVGIG in the germline V gene (reference sequence).